This TCR beta chain was captured in a study of cytomegalovirus exposure and HLA in healthy donors. General study points: The authors later found HLA-associated TCR beta chains more clonally expanded than equally common others. What was likely a sequencing artifact was a cluster of highly shared sequence variants.

A word on this clone: Its antigen is not known.

Primers for the PCR totalled 60 Vbeta and 13 Jbeta. Profiling relied on immunoSEQ multiplex PCR, and the TCRdb table lists in-frame clones only, not all of them. Here the sample spans some 160,000 clones, 60% to 85% being singletons. The CDR3 spans 14 residues. The germline CDR1 and CDR2 sequences are SQVTM and ANQGSEA. V dropped 6 bases and J dropped 5 bases, with 19 bases sitting between them. Specimen: PBMCs. The rearrangement links TRBV29-1 to TRBJ2-5, with D tentatively TRBD2 (7 bases). This sequence was found in a woman in her thirties in good health and CMV-seronegative. CDR3 sequence (DNA): TGCAGCGTCGGTCGGGGGGCAGGGTGGGAGACCCAGTACTTC. As protein: CSVGRGAGWETQYF.